This T cell receptor (beta chain) was observed in a study of T cell responses to AZD1222 COVID-19 vaccine. The method was immunoSEQ multiplex PCR; TCRdb's version includes in-frame clones alone and lacks a portion of them. The data contain about 99,000 clones, over 70% of them singletons. This clone was counted a single time. What it binds is not known. Study conclusions and caveats: Reportedly, nearly half the spike-specific TCRs target unmutated variant regions.

V gave up 6 bases and J gave up 4 bases, with 9 bases separating them. This CDR3 is 12 amino acids long. This chain joins TRBV12-3 or TRBV12-4 and TRBJ1-2, with D possibly TRBD1 on 6 matching bases. The sequence was collected from an adult in good health. Sequenced here: peripheral blood, sampled on day 0 of AZD1222 vaccination. The DNA of the CDR3 is TGTGCCAGCAGCCCGGGGGCCTATGGCTACACCTTC. The encoded protein is CASSPGAYGYTF.